The 21 T cell receptor beta chains reported below all come from one sample, sequenced in a study of early T cells in non-severe SARS-CoV-2 infection. MiXCR, run by TCRdb on the 5' RACE reads, gives a single entry per CDR3 protein. The data contain tens of thousands of distinct CDR3 sequences, more than 10% of them seen just once; the ten biggest clones take up around 4.5%. Specimen: whole blood. The source of these receptors is an adult who was a healthcare worker with PCR-confirmed SARS-CoV-2 infection or an uninfected control (not recorded which).

In this sample, this clonotype turned up many times. The V and J genes are TRBV4-1 and TRBJ2-7; no reliable D call. CDR3 length: 16 residues. Germline CDR1 and CDR2: MGHRA and YSYEKL. The V end was cut by 4 bases, the J end by 4 bases, with 20 bases between. The CDR3 region is CASSPQYASIGYEQYF. The CDR3 nucleotides read TGCGCCAGCAGCCCCCAATACGCGAGTATCGGGTACGAGCAGTACTTC.

The chain employs TRBV27 and TRBJ2-7; TRBD2 matches 13 bases. The junction had 10 bases not matched to a gene; V was cut back by 2 bases and J by 6 bases. The CDR3 sequence is 17 residues long. Per the germline V gene, CDR1 is MNHEY and CDR2 is SMNVEV (reference sequence). In DNA, the CDR3 is TGTGCCAGCAGTTTACAGAGGACTAGCGGGAGTTTGGGCGAGCAGTACTTC. It codes for CASSLQRTSGSLGEQYF.

The chain is built from TRBV11-1 and TRBJ2-7; 8 nucleotides agree with TRBD2. The CDR3 sequence is 14 residues long. Germline V gives CDR1 SGHAT, CDR2 FQDESV (reference sequence). The V segment lost 1 base and the J segment 4 bases; nucleotides outside the gene matches: 3. This CDR3 is CASSLERGPYEQYF. CDR3 DNA sequence: TGTGCCAGCAGCTTAGAGCGGGGGCCATACGAGCAGTACTTC.

V gene TRBV9 combines with J gene TRBJ1-6; D remains unclear. CDR3 length: 13 residues. CDR1 SGDLS and CDR2 YYNGEE come from the germline V gene. V shed 3 bases and J shed 8 bases, with 9 bases lying between them. CDR3: CASSARPHSPLHF. In nucleotides, the CDR3 is TGTGCCAGCAGCGCTCGTCCACATTCACCCCTCCACTTT. Full variable domain (outside the CDR3, taken from reference TRBV9 and TRBJ1-6): DSGVTQTPKHLITATGQRVTLRCSPRSGDLSVYWYQQSLDQGLQFLIQYYNGEERAKGNILERFSAQQFPDLHSELNLSSLELGDSALYFCASSARPHSPLHFGNGTRLTVT.

Regarding this clonotype: Its ends do not fully match the called genes, so a read error is possible. This chain connects TRBV20-1 to TRBJ2-2; tentatively, D is TRBD2 (5 bases). Germline V gives CDR1 DFQATT, CDR2 SNEGSKA (reference sequence). The CDR3 has 12 residues. CDR3 protein: CSAREGPGELFF. CDR3 coding DNA: TGCAGTGCTAGAGAAGGGCCCGGGGAGCTATTTTTT.

This clonotype has just a few counts. The V and J genes are TRBV28 and TRBJ1-5, with 8 bases that match TRBD1. CDR1 MDHEN and CDR2 SYDVKM come from the germline V gene. The CDR3 consists of 16 residues. The J segment lost 4 bases and the V segment lost 6 bases, leaving 11 bases of the junction unmatched. CDR3 sequence reads: CASRPFDRGGNQPQHF. DNA of the CDR3: TGTGCCAGCAGGCCATTCGACAGGGGAGGAAATCAGCCCCAGCATTTT.

The chain combines TRBV29-1 with TRBJ2-6; TRBD1 or TRBD2 may be the D gene (5 bases each). The V and J ends lost 5 bases and 0 bases respectively, with 17 bases between them. Germline V gene data show CDR1 as SQVTM and CDR2 as ANQGSEA. The CDR3 loop spans 17 amino acids. This CDR3 is CSVQGRDPSSGANVLTF. Written as DNA, the CDR3 is TGCAGCGTTCAGGGCCGGGACCCTAGCTCTGGGGCCAACGTCCTGACTTTC. Looking up the rest from reference TRBV29-1 and TRBJ2-6 gives the full variable domain: SAVISQKPSRDICQRGTSLTIQCQVDSQVTMMFWYRQQPGQSLTLIATANQGSEATYESGFVIDKFPISRPNLTFSTLTVSNMSPEDSSIYLCSVQGRDPSSGANVLTFGAGSRLTVL.

This clonotype was recorded many times. J is TRBJ2-7 and V is TRBV20-1, with 7 bases fitting TRBD1. Losses at the gene ends were 2 bases for V and 3 bases for J; bases not matched to a gene: 7. Germline CDR1 and CDR2: DFQATT and SNEGSKA (reference sequence). CDR3 size: 14 residues. The CDR3 spells CSARSPQGNYEQYF. The CDR3 coding sequence is TGCAGTGCTAGATCCCCACAGGGGAACTACGAGCAGTACTTC.

The CDR3 nucleotides read TGCGCCAGCAGCCAAGAGGAAATCGTGCAGCCCCAGCATTTT. This gives the protein CASSQEEIVQPQHF. V is TRBV4-1 and J is TRBJ1-5, with D unresolved. This CDR3 is built from 14 residues. Germline V gives CDR1 MGHRA, CDR2 YSYEKL. Trimming left V 0 bases short and J 7 bases short, with 10 bases between.

This clonotype was counted many times. This sequence joins TRBV18 and TRBJ2-3, with TRBD2 as a possible D gene (5 bases). Trimming stripped 3 bases from V and 4 bases from J, with 17 bases between. Germline assignment: CDR1 KGHSH and CDR2 LQKENI. The CDR3 extends over 16 amino acids. The CDR3, as DNA: TGTGCCAGCTCACCGCCCGGGCCGAGGAGGCCAGATACGCAGTATTTT. It is translated as CASSPPGPRRPDTQYF.

This clonotype was seen many times. The chain uses TRBV5-1 and TRBJ2-5; TRBD2 agrees at 7 bases. V lost 4 bases to trimming and J lost 4 bases; unmatched junction nucleotides: 16. Germline CDR1 is SGHRS and CDR2 is YFSETQ. The CDR3 loop spans 17 amino acids. In nucleotides, the CDR3 is TGCGCCAGCAGCCAAGGGGTTGCGGGAGCGAGGCTAGAGACCCAGTACTTC. This sequence encodes CASSQGVAGARLETQYF.

This clonotype was counted only a few times. The V call is TRBV5-1, the J call TRBJ2-1; TRBD2 might be the D (6 bases). The length of the CDR3 is 13 residues. CDR1 is SGHRS, CDR2 YFSETQ, per germline. Deletions cut 6 bases from V and 5 bases from J, with 12 bases between. The CDR3 coding sequence is TGCGCCAGCAAGGCGGGACCGAACAATGAGCAGTTCTTC. Encoded protein: CASKAGPNNEQFF.

This chain connects TRBV7-8 to TRBJ2-1; D is perhaps TRBD2 (6 bases). This CDR3 comprises 15 residues. Germline V gene data show CDR1 as SGHVS and CDR2 as FQNEAQ. The V end was cut by 1 base, the J end by 2 bases, with 9 bases between. The CDR3 sequence is CASSLEEGTYNEQFF. For the CDR3, the DNA is TGTGCCAGCAGCTTAGAGGAGGGCACCTACAATGAGCAGTTCTTC. Complete variable domain (other parts from reference TRBV7-8 and TRBJ2-1): GAGVSQSPRYKVAKRGQDVALRCDPISGHVSLFWYQQALGQGPEFLTYFQNEAQLDKSGLPSDRFFAERPEGSVSTLKIQRTQQEDSAVYLCASSLEEGTYNEQFFGPGTRLTVL.

This clonotype was counted a few times. The CDR3 bases are TGTGCCAGCGCAACAGGGGAAAGTGAGCAGTTCTTC. Translated: CASATGESEQFF. V is TRBV18 and J is TRBJ2-1; TRBD1 matches 7 bases. The CDR3 has 12 residues. After removal of 8 bases from V and 9 bases from J, the junction contained 7 bases not matched to a gene. Germline V gene sequence: CDR1 KGHSH, CDR2 LQKENI.

This chain links TRBV5-5 with TRBJ1-2; maybe TRBD1 (6 bases). The CDR3 runs 14 residues. Trimming shortened V by 0 bases and J by 5 bases, and 11 bases separated the two germline ends. Looked up from germline, CDR1 is SGHKS and CDR2 is YYEKEE (reference sequence). CDR3 DNA: TGTGCCAGCAGCTTGGGAACAGGGACGTATGGCTACACCTTC. This sequence encodes CASSLGTGTYGYTF.

This clonotype has only a few counts. This chain joins TRBV3-1 and TRBJ1-1; TRBD1 matches at 7 bases. CDR3 length: 15 amino acids. CDR1 is LGHDT, CDR2 YNNKEL, per germline (reference sequence). After removal of 4 bases from V and 1 base from J, the junction contained 6 bases not matched to a gene. This CDR3 reads CASSPLGTANTEAFF. CDR3 nucleotide sequence: TGTGCCAGCAGCCCCCTGGGGACAGCGAACACTGAAGCTTTCTTT.

This clonotype was seen ten or more times. The rearrangement links TRBV6-5 to TRBJ1-6; no definite D call. V was shortened by 2 bases and J by 7 bases, with 6 bases between the two germline ends. The CDR3 has 13 residues. Per germline, CDR1 MNHEY and CDR2 SVGAGI. The CDR3 sequence: CASSYGLNSPLHF. The CDR3, as DNA: TGTGCCAGCAGTTACGGATTAAATTCACCCCTCCACTTT.

A few counts support this clonotype. The J gene is TRBJ2-1, the V gene TRBV18; the match to TRBD1 covers 7 bases. The CDR3 has 15 residues. The V gene end was trimmed by 3 bases and the J gene end by 9 bases; junction bases not matched to a gene: 11. CDR1 KGHSH and CDR2 LQKENI come from the germline V gene. The CDR3 sequence is CASSPGEGAAGEQFF. In nucleotides, the CDR3 is TGTGCCAGCTCACCCGGAGAGGGGGCAGCTGGTGAGCAGTTCTTC. The full variable domain, completed using reference TRBV18 and TRBJ2-1, is NAGVMQNPRHLVRRRGQEARLRCSPMKGHSHVYWYRQLPEEGLKFMVYLQKENIIDESGMPKERFSAEFPKEGPSILRIQQVVRGDSAAYFCASSPGEGAAGEQFFGPGTRLTVL.

This clonotype has more than one count but fewer than ten. The rearrangement links TRBV6-5 to TRBJ1-2, with 8 bases matching TRBD1. CDR3 length: 15 residues. Germline assignment: CDR1 MNHEY and CDR2 SVGAGI. The V segment lost 1 base and the J segment 7 bases; nucleotides outside the gene matches: 8. CDR3 bases: TGTGCCAGCAGTTACTTCGACGGACAGGGCTCTGGCTACACCTTC. This translates into CASSYFDGQGSGYTF.

This clonotype was recorded many times. J is TRBJ2-7 and V is TRBV13; D gene unclear. Germline V gene data show CDR1 as PRHDT and CDR2 as FYEKMQ (reference sequence). The CDR3 extends over 14 amino acids. V was trimmed by 0 bases and J by 2 bases, leaving 8 bases between them. The chain's CDR3 is CASSLGQPTYEQYF. CDR3 nucleotide sequence: TGTGCCAGCAGCTTAGGACAGCCGACCTACGAGCAGTACTTC.

This clonotype was counted a few times. CDR3 DNA: TGTGCCACCAGTGGGACTAGCGGGAGTAGAAATGAGCAGTTCTTC. Protein sequence: CATSGTSGSRNEQFF. The chain employs TRBV24-1 and TRBJ2-1; 13 nucleotides line up with TRBD2. With 5 bases clipped from V and 7 bases from J, the junction kept 4 bases outside the gene matches. This CDR3 has 15 amino acids. Germline CDR1 reads KGHDR; CDR2 reads SFDVKD.